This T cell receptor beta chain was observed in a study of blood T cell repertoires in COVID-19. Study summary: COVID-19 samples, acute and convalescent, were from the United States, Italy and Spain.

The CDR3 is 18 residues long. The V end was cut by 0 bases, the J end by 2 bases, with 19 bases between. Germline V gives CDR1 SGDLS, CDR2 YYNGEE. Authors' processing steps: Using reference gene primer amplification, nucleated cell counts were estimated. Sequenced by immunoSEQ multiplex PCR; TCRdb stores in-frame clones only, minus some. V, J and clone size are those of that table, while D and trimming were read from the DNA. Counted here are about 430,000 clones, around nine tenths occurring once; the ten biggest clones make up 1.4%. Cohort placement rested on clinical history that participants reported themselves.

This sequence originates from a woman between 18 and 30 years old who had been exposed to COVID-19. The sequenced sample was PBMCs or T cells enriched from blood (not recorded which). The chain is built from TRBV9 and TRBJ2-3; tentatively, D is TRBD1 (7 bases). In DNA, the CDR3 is TGTGCCAGCAGCGTAGGACCTCAGGGGGGTGACTACACAGATACGCAGTATTTT. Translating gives CASSVGPQGGDYTDTQYF.